Listed here are 22 T cell receptor beta chains from one sample, sequenced in a study of kidney transplant recipient with SARS-CoV-2 infection. TCRdb recomputed calls from the reads with MiXCR, one row per CDR3 protein. The sample lists 250,000 or so distinct CDR3 sequences, 25% to 30% occurring once. Sequencing used a blood sample, obtained at baseline and on day 111 from a kidney transplant recipient. These receptors were collected from a male patient between 25 and 39 years old who had COVID-19 and was a kidney transplant recipient. Some T cells here may be from the graft donor.

This clonotype has more than one count but fewer than ten. The chain has TRBV12-1 and TRBJ2-5; the D segment call TRBD1 is taken from the table without a DNA check. TRBV12-1 counts as a pseudogene. There are 14 residues in the CDR3. This CDR3 is CASPPGGRRETQYF. CDR3 in DNA: TGTGCCAGCCCCCCAGGGGGAAGAAGGGAGACCCAGTACTTC.

This clonotype was found many times. The CDR3 loop is CASSLKGEQYF. DNA of the CDR3: TGTGCCAGCAGCTTAAAGGGCGAGCAGTACTTC. This chain connects TRBV7-9 to TRBJ2-7, with D unresolved. The CDR3 is 11 amino acids. The V and J ends lost 2 bases and 6 bases respectively, with 5 bases between them. From germline, CDR1 is SEHNR and CDR2 FQNEAQ (reference sequence).

This clonotype has ten or more counts. The V call is TRBV19, the J call TRBJ2-7; 8 bases map to TRBD1. After removal of 6 bases from V and 4 bases from J, the junction contained 11 bases not matched to a gene. Germline loops: CDR1 LNHDA, CDR2 SQIVND (reference sequence). The CDR3 is made up of 15 amino acids. CDR3 sequence (DNA): TGTGCCAGTAGAAGAACCGGACAGGGAAATTACGAGCAGTACTTC. This codes for CASRRTGQGNYEQYF.

The table lists this clonotype with many counts. The chain has TRBV20-1 and TRBJ1-6, with unresolved D. The CDR3 is 14 residues long. Germline-derived CDR1 and CDR2 are DFQATT and SNEGSKA (reference sequence). Trimming left V 3 bases short and J 3 bases short, with 9 bases between. CDR3: CSASERDYNSPLHF. The CDR3 nucleotides are TGCAGTGCTAGTGAGAGGGACTATAATTCACCCCTCCACTTT.

This clonotype was seen a handful of times. This chain links TRBV6-5 with TRBJ2-5; D ambiguous. Germline CDR1 is MNHEY and CDR2 is SVGAGI. This CDR3 is 13 amino acids long. V shed 5 bases and J shed 3 bases, with 10 bases lying between them. The CDR3 DNA reads TGTGCCAGCAGTAAAGACATAAAAGAGACCCAGTACTTC. Residues: CASSKDIKETQYF.

The table lists this clonotype with many counts. The genes are TRBV12-3 or TRBV12-4 and TRBJ1-5; the match to TRBD1 covers 7 bases. CDR3 size: 16 residues. Trimming removed 3 bases from V and 5 bases from J; junction bases left unmatched: 10. The CDR3, as DNA: TGTGCCAGCAGTTTTCGACAGGGAGGATTCCATCAGCCCCAGCATTTT. It encodes CASSFRQGGFHQPQHF.

Many counts were recorded for this clonotype. The chain's CDR3 is CATSSGAGGSPLHF. CDR3 in DNA: TGTGCCACCAGCAGTGGAGCAGGGGGGTCACCCCTCCACTTT. The gene calls are TRBV15 and TRBJ1-6, with 7 bases that match TRBD1. Germline CDR1 is LNHNV and CDR2 is YYDKDF (reference sequence). The V gene end was trimmed by 3 bases and the J gene end by 10 bases; junction bases not matched to a gene: 6. This CDR3 contains 14 residues. Supplemented by reference TRBV15 and TRBJ1-6, the full variable domain reads DAMVIQNPRYQVTQFGKPVTLSCSQTLNHNVMYWYQQKSSQAPKLLFHYYDKDFNNEADTPDNFQSRRPNTSFCFLDIRSPGLGDTAMYLCATSSGAGGSPLHFGNGTRLTVT.

In regard to this clonotype: A much larger clone lies one base from this, so it may be a read error. The genes are TRBV25-1 and TRBJ1-2; D call uncertain. The CDR3 contains 17 residues. Germline CDR1 and CDR2: MGHDK and SYGVNS. V lost 2 bases and J 4 bases, leaving 20 bases between the germline ends. CDR3 in DNA: TGTGCCAGCAGTGAACTTGCAGAACTGGGAAGGACCTATGGCTACACCTTC. It codes for CASSELAELGRTYGYTF.

This clonotype was picked up many times. This chain links TRBV11-3 with TRBJ1-2, with a weak D call TRBD1 (6 bases). CDR3 length: 11 amino acids. Germline-derived CDR1 and CDR2 are SGHNT and YENEEA. V gave up 5 bases and J gave up 12 bases, with 13 bases separating them. DNA for the CDR3: TGTGCCAGCAGCACCCCCGGGACACACACCTTC. As protein: CASSTPGTHTF.

This clonotype was detected ten times or more. V usage is TRBV5-5 and J usage is TRBJ1-2; no definite D call. The CDR3 totals 16 residues. The germline gives CDR1 SGHKS, CDR2 YYEKEE (reference sequence). The V and J ends lost 6 bases and 4 bases respectively, with 22 bases between them. The CDR3 sequence: CASNRSVSRKTYGYTF. The DNA for the CDR3 is TGTGCCAGCAACCGTAGTGTCTCGCGAAAGACCTATGGCTACACCTTC.

This clonotype was seen ten or more times. The chain couples TRBV12-2 to TRBJ1-2. TRBV12-2 is a known pseudogene. This CDR3 is 17 amino acids long. CDR3 protein: CASRINATPRKTYGYTF. CDR3 in DNA: TGTGCAAGTCGCATCAATGCGACTCCACGAAAGACCTATGGCTACACCTTC.

The chain combines TRBV5-4 with TRBJ2-1; 9 positions match TRBD2. The CDR3 totals 17 residues. The germline V gene encodes CDR1 SGHNT and CDR2 YYREEE (reference sequence). Germline trimming cut 2 bases from V and 1 base from J; bases unmatched to any gene: 7. The CDR3 region is CASSLTLAGPSYNEQFF. For the CDR3, the DNA is TGTGCCAGCAGCTTAACCCTAGCGGGACCATCCTACAATGAGCAGTTCTTC. Based on the CDR3 plus reference TRBV5-4 and TRBJ2-1, the full variable domain is ETGVTQSPTHLIKTRGQQVTLRCSSQSGHNTVSWYQQALGQGPQFIFQYYREEENGRGNFPPRFSGLQFPNYSSELNVNALELDDSALYLCASSLTLAGPSYNEQFFGPGTRLTVL.

In its sample, this clonotype was seen many times. V and J are TRBV30 and TRBJ2-2; weak D call: TRBD2 (6 bases). Trimming took off 3 bases at V and 1 base at J, with 9 bases between the two ends. This CDR3 region has 14 residues. CDR1 GTSNPN and CDR2 SVGIG come from the germline V gene (reference sequence). The DNA of the CDR3 is TGTGCCTGGAGCTCGGGGGTGAACACCGGGGAGCTGTTTTTT. Its protein product is CAWSSGVNTGELFF.

This clonotype was observed a handful of times. A single base separates this from a much larger clone, so it may be a read error. The rearrangement joins TRBV12-3 or TRBV12-4 to TRBJ2-2, with 12 bases fitting TRBD1. The CDR3 is 15 amino acids. CDR3 region: CAGSWDRGRVGELFF. The DNA for the CDR3 is TGTGCCGGCAGCTGGGACAGGGGGCGAGTCGGGGAGCTGTTTTTT.

This clonotype was seen repeatedly, ten times or more. The chain combines TRBV24-1 with TRBJ2-3; D is unclear. CDR3 size: 13 residues. The V gene lost 6 bases and the J gene lost 0 bases, with 6 bases spanning the gap. Per germline, CDR1 KGHDR and CDR2 SFDVKD. CDR3 nucleotide sequence: TGTGCCACCAGTCTACGTAGCACAGATACGCAGTATTTT. Encoded protein: CATSLRSTDTQYF.

This clonotype was recorded many times. The rearrangement uses TRBV27 and TRBJ1-2; weak D call: TRBD1 (6 bases). Trimming stripped 4 bases from V and 4 bases from J, with 16 bases between. CDR1 MNHEY and CDR2 SMNVEV come from the germline V gene (reference sequence). This CDR3 comprises 15 residues. The CDR3 DNA reads as TGTGCCAGCAGTTCGTCGACAGGTGGGGCCTATGGCTACACCTTC. Translation: CASSSSTGGAYGYTF.

This clonotype was seen a single time. This may stem from a read error, because a much larger clone lies one nucleotide away. The rearrangement uses TRBV5-1 and TRBJ2-4; TRBD2 aligns across 12 bases. The end of the DNA fits TRBJ2-7 better, so the J call may be wrong. This CDR3 is 16 amino acids long. CDR1 and CDR2 from the germline V gene are SGHRS and YFSETQ. The CDR3 DNA is TGCGCCAGCAGCTTGGGACTAGCGGGGGCATTGGGCGAGCAGTACTTC. Its protein is CASSLGLAGALGEQYF.

In the case of this clonotype: This may come from a read error, since a much larger clone is one base off. The chain joins TRBV3-1 to TRBJ1-1; D remains unclear. The CDR3 has 17 residues. Germline loops: CDR1 LGHDT, CDR2 YNNKEL (reference sequence). The CDR3 coding sequence is TGTGCCGGCAGCGGTCATCGTCCCATTTCAATTCGCACTGAAGCTTTCTTT. This codes for CAGSGHRPISIRTEAFF.

This clonotype was seen ten or more times. The chain joins TRBV20-1 to TRBJ2-7; D is perhaps TRBD1 or TRBD2 (6 bases each). Germline V CDR1 and CDR2: DFQATT, SNEGSKA (reference sequence). The CDR3 spans 13 residues. V was cut by 5 bases and J by 5 bases, with 16 bases left in between. The DNA for the CDR3 is TGCAGTGCTGGGGGAGGACAGCCTCACGAGCAGTACTTC. Translated: CSAGGGQPHEQYF.

The chain has TRBV3-2 and TRBJ2-5; TRBD1 is the table's D call, not checked against the DNA. TRBV3-2 is classified as a pseudogene. The CDR3 has 14 residues. CDR3 region: CASSLAGVSETQYF. The CDR3 nucleotides read TGTGCCAGCAGCCTGGCGGGGGTATCAGAGACCCAGTACTTC.

Regarding this clonotype: A read error may produce the germline difference seen at one junction end. CDR3 protein: CASSRVKELGKTYGCTF. The CDR3 region has the DNA TGTGCCAGCAGTCGGGTCAAAGAACTGGGAAAGACCTATGGCTGCACCTTC. The J gene is TRBJ1-2, the V gene TRBV25-1; no firm D call. The germline V gene encodes CDR1 MGHDK and CDR2 SYGVNS. The CDR3 runs to 17 residues.

A word on this clonotype: A read error may be the cause here, since a much bigger clone is one base away. The genes are TRBV3-1 and TRBJ2-2; D not resolved. Trimming removed 5 bases from V and 5 bases from J, with 24 bases in between. The CDR3 extends over 18 amino acids. Germline CDR1 reads LGHDT; CDR2 reads YNNKEL (reference sequence). The CDR3 DNA is TGTGCCAGCAGCTATCACTATCCCATTTCAGGCTTGACCGGGGAGCTGTTTTTT. Translating gives CASSYHYPISGLTGELFF.